This TCR beta chain was identified in a study of OX40 agonist ivuxolimab in advanced cancers. The assay was immunoSEQ multiplex PCR, and TCRdb's table has in-frame clones only and misses some. The sample contains 65,000 to 75,000 clones, approximately 89% of which appear only once. The V and J ends lost 1 base and 8 bases respectively, with 9 bases between them. Germline CDR1 SGHNT, CDR2 YENEEA. This CDR3 spans 14 amino acids. On cycle 4 day 1 and cycle 7 day 1, as well as at baseline, blood was sampled. This sequence originates from an adult with an advanced solid tumor such as melanoma, head and neck, liver or kidney cancer. Sequenced here: CD4+ or CD8+ T cells sorted from blood, sampled in a trial of the OX40 agonist ivuxolimab. V usage is TRBV11-3 and J usage is TRBJ1-6, with D possibly being TRBD1 (6 bases). The CDR3 spells CASSLGGPDSPLHF. In DNA form, the CDR3 reads TGTGCCAGCAGCTTAGGGGGGCCGGATTCACCCCTCCACTTT. Full variable domain (remainder filled in from reference TRBV11-3 and TRBJ1-6): EAGVVQSPRYKIIEKKQPVAFWCNPISGHNTLYWYLQNLGQGPELLIRYENEEAVDDSQLPKDRFSAERLKGVDSTLKIQPAELGDSAVYLCASSLGGPDSPLHFGNGTRLTVT.